Given below is one TCR beta chain in context. Its antigen remains unknown. CDR3 length equals 16 residues. These data are taken from a study of cytomegalovirus exposure and HLA in healthy donors. On the study more broadly: Earlier, roughly 180 million T cells were analyzed, and approximately 110 million unique TCR beta sequences were found among them. Tens of millions of unique TCR sequences came from HLA-typed donors in an early release. Of all 400 or so donors who were genotyped, roughly 81% belonged to the Caucasian-associated ancestry cluster. Study observations and caveats: A later examination showed that TCR association rates differed by HLA locus, with DRB1 most and HLA-C fewest.

The PCR made use of 60 Vbeta and 13 Jbeta primers. Measured with immunoSEQ multiplex PCR; TCRdb has only the in-frame clones, and not every one. The repertoire holds approximately 190,000 clones, with more than 70% as singletons. This receptor was obtained from a boy aged 5-17 years in good health and CMV-seronegative. Sequenced input: PBMCs. This chain joins TRBV21-1 and TRBJ2-1; the D call in the table, TRBD1, was not verified against the DNA. TRBV21-1 is a pseudogene. The CDR3 spells CASSKGGQGEYNEQFF. CDR3 nucleotides: TGTGCCAGCAGCAAAGGGGGACAGGGGGAATACAATGAGCAGTTCTTC.